Listed here are 22 T cell receptor beta chains from one sample, sequenced in a study of T cells expressing NK-cell markers. TCRdb reprocessed the 5' RACE reads and keeps a single row for each CDR3 protein, giving no DNA. Reported are about 460,000 distinct CDR3 sequences; the ten largest clones contain 1.4%. The sequencing input was blood T cells: a sorted CD56 or NKG2C T cell subset, CD4+ or CD8+ T cells, or bulk PBMC T cells (not recorded which). The source is a woman in her forties or fifties in good health.

This chain links TRBV15 with TRBJ1-4; TCRdb's D call, TRBD1, is unchecked because there is no DNA. The CDR3 totals 15 residues. The germline V gene encodes CDR1 LNHNV and CDR2 YYDKDF (reference sequence). The CDR3 reads CATSTPTGNSEKLFF.

This rearrangement joins TRBV6-1 to TRBJ2-5; TCRdb's assignment of TRBD1 cannot be checked, as there is no DNA. Germline V gives CDR1 MNHNS, CDR2 SASEGT. This CDR3 contains 16 residues. The CDR3 here is CASSDSIRGDGETQYF.

The CDR3 sequence: CVSSQPGRGKNNEQFF. This rearrangement joins TRBV4-1 to TRBJ2-1; TCRdb proposes TRBD1, but this gene call is untestable without DNA. CDR1 is MGHRA and CDR2 is YSYEKL in the germline V gene. This CDR3 has 16 amino acids.

The chain couples TRBV7-2 to TRBJ2-3; the D gene TCRdb calls, TRBD2, cannot be checked with no DNA. The germline V gene encodes CDR1 SGHTA and CDR2 FQGNSA. The CDR3 runs 15 residues. CDR3 amino acids: CASSWRSGSSDTQYF.

V is TRBV10-2 and J is TRBJ1-2; absent DNA, TCRdb's TRBD1 call cannot be checked. The CDR3 consists of 13 residues. CDR1 and CDR2 from the germline V gene are WSHSY and SAAADI. The CDR3 spells CASQSGTGGGYTF.

The chain joins TRBV5-5 to TRBJ2-7; the TCRdb call, TRBD1, lacks DNA for checking. The length of the CDR3 is 14 residues. Germline assignment: CDR1 SGHKS and CDR2 YYEKEE (reference sequence). The CDR3: CASSLQQGVYEQYF.

The CDR3 here is CASSFGGVSANYGYTF. V usage is TRBV5-1 and J usage is TRBJ1-2. Looked up from germline, CDR1 is SGHRS and CDR2 is YFSETQ. The CDR3 runs 16 residues.

The rearrangement links TRBV2 to TRBJ1-5. CDR3 length equals 12 residues. Germline V gene data show CDR1 as SNHLY and CDR2 as FYNNEI. The CDR3: CASRALGKPQHF.

The V and J genes are TRBV3-1 and TRBJ1-2; TCRdb lists TRBD1, though no DNA is available to test this call. This CDR3 spans 15 amino acids. CDR1 is LGHDT, CDR2 YNNKEL, per germline (reference sequence). The CDR3 spells CASSQPQGGGNGYTF. Using reference TRBV3-1 and TRBJ1-2 for the parts outside the CDR3, the full variable domain is DTAVSQTPKYLVTQMGNDKSIKCEQNLGHDTMYWYKQDSKKFLKIMFSYNNKELIINETVPNRFSPKSPDKAHLNLHINSLELGDSAVYFCASSQPQGGGNGYTFGSGTRLTVV.

This chain links TRBV3-1 with TRBJ2-3; TCRdb reports TRBD2, a call that lacks DNA to check it against. CDR1 is LGHDT and CDR2 is YNNKEL in the germline V gene (reference sequence). The CDR3 is made up of 17 amino acids. CDR3 amino acids: CASSQGISGRRTDTQYF.

This CDR3 reads CASSTPPTGNEKLFF. This rearrangement joins TRBV19 to TRBJ1-4; checking the TCRdb D call of TRBD1 is not possible without DNA. The CDR3 is 15 amino acids. The V gene's germline CDR1 is LNHDA and CDR2 SQIVND (reference sequence).

J is TRBJ1-5 and V is TRBV6-1; TCRdb's D gene call, TRBD1, goes unchecked for lack of DNA. The CDR3 is made up of 16 amino acids. The germline CDR1 and CDR2 sequences are MNHNS and SASEGT. CDR3 sequence reads: CASRSLDRGSNQPQHF.

The chain joins TRBV27 to TRBJ2-1; with no DNA, the TCRdb D assignment of TRBD2 cannot be verified. The CDR3 loop spans 18 amino acids. Germline V gene lookup returns CDR1 MNHEY and CDR2 SMNVEV (reference sequence). CDR3 in amino acids: CASSLWTSGRGSSNEQFF.

The chain combines TRBV9 with TRBJ1-1; TCRdb returns TRBD1, unconfirmable since there is no DNA. This CDR3 region has 15 residues. Per the germline V gene, CDR1 is SGDLS and CDR2 is YYNGEE. CDR3 sequence: CASSVASGQGTEAFF.

The CDR3 sequence is CASSPRGRKNIQYF. The chain employs TRBV12-3 or TRBV12-4 and TRBJ2-4; the D gene TCRdb calls, TRBD1, cannot be checked with no DNA. This CDR3 contains 14 residues.

The chain employs TRBV3-1 and TRBJ2-7; TCRdb designates TRBD1, a call that cannot be tested without DNA. This CDR3 contains 14 residues. CDR1 and CDR2 from the germline V gene are LGHDT and YNNKEL (reference sequence). The CDR3 reads CASSPRQGTREQYF.

J is TRBJ1-1 and V is TRBV5-1; there is no DNA to check the TCRdb D call of TRBD1. Germline V CDR1 and CDR2: SGHRS, YFSETQ. The CDR3 has 17 amino acids. CDR3: CASSLKWVPGAGTEAFF.

V is TRBV5-1 and J is TRBJ1-6; the TCRdb call, TRBD1, lacks DNA for checking. Germline V gene lookup returns CDR1 SGHRS and CDR2 YFSETQ. The CDR3 consists of 15 residues. CDR3 sequence reads: CASSSPGTSNSPLHF.

The V and J genes are TRBV12-3 or TRBV12-4 and TRBJ2-1. The CDR3 is 14 residues long. CDR3 sequence: CASSLGQLYNEQFF.

The chain uses TRBV15 and TRBJ2-1. CDR1 LNHNV and CDR2 YYDKDF come from the germline V gene (reference sequence). The CDR3 has 15 residues. Here the CDR3 reads CATSTGGVSYNEQFF.

The chain carries TRBV30 and TRBJ2-1; with no DNA, the TCRdb D assignment of TRBD2 cannot be verified. This CDR3 region has 14 residues. CDR1 and CDR2 from the germline V gene are GTSNPN and SVGIG (reference sequence). The CDR3 loop reads CAWSVGGGYNEQFF. The entire variable domain, with the rest obtained from reference TRBV30 and TRBJ2-1, is as follows: SQTIHQWPATLVQPVGSPLSLECTVEGTSNPNLYWYRQAAGRGLQLLFYSVGIGQISSEVPQNLSASRPQDRQFILSSKKLLLSDSGFYLCAWSVGGGYNEQFFGPGTRLTVL.

The rearrangement joins TRBV12-3 or TRBV12-4 to TRBJ2-4; TCRdb's D gene call, TRBD2, goes unchecked for lack of DNA. This CDR3 is built from 14 residues. This CDR3 reads CASSPLAGWDIQYF.